This T cell receptor (beta chain) originates from a study of shared clonotypes between healthy human individuals. Produced via immunoSEQ multiplex PCR; TCRdb's table is partial and in-frame only. The sample contains about 480,000 clones, 75% to 85% of which appear only once. Sequenced: PBMCs. The clonotype was recovered from a woman aged 40 to 49 in good health. Some clones in this sample may be carry-over from other donors' samples.

CDR3 DNA: TGTGCCTGGAGTGTCGGGGTCGGCTACACCTTC. It yields the protein CAWSVGVGYTF. The chain joins TRBV30 to TRBJ1-2; D is ambiguous. Germline V gene lookup returns CDR1 GTSNPN and CDR2 SVGIG (reference sequence). The CDR3 sequence is 11 residues long. V was trimmed by 0 bases and J by 8 bases, leaving 7 bases between them. Looking up the rest from reference TRBV30 and TRBJ1-2 gives the full variable domain: SQTIHQWPATLVQPVGSPLSLECTVEGTSNPNLYWYRQAAGRGLQLLFYSVGIGQISSEVPQNLSASRPQDRQFILSSKKLLLSDSGFYLCAWSVGVGYTFGSGTRLTVV.